This paragraph covers one T cell receptor beta chain sequence. This sample was taken from a study of blood T cells in healthy people across ages. V lost 4 bases, J lost 6 bases, and 20 bases lay in between. This CDR3 is built from 16 residues. Germline lookup yields CDR1 LGHDT and CDR2 YNNKEL (reference sequence). PCR was performed a second time for roughly 7 to 12 cycles using a sample-barcoded 5' primer and a J-beta primer mix. Every single cDNA molecule received a tag from a template-switch adaptor with 12 random nucleotides. TCRdb reprocessed the 5' RACE reads with MiXCR, giving one entry per CDR3 protein. The top ten clones hold 20% to 25% of a sample with 600,000 to 850,000 distinct CDR3 sequences, around 40% of them seen once.

This receptor was obtained from a woman aged 55-70 years in good health. The sample comprised blood. V usage is TRBV3-1 and J usage is TRBJ2-3, with a tentative D call TRBD2 (6 bases). The CDR3, as DNA: TGTGCCAGCAGCCCCGCACCGGGACTCCGGTCGGATACGCAGTATTTT. It codes for CASSPAPGLRSDTQYF.